This passage covers 23 T cell receptor beta chains from one sample sequenced in a study of response to subunit inactivated influenza vaccine. TCRdb processed the RT-PCR reads anew with MiXCR; each CDR3 protein has one entry. This sample carries some 640,000 distinct CDR3 sequences, 14% of them seen once, and the ten largest clones take roughly 6.4%. Source: PBMCs from blood, taken 14 to 15 days before vaccination. These TCRs come from a man over 45 who received an inactivated influenza vaccine.

This clonotype came up a few times. The chain is built from TRBV7-2 and TRBJ2-3, with unresolved D. The germline V gene encodes CDR1 SGHTA and CDR2 FQGNSA. V dropped 4 bases and J dropped 1 base, with 12 bases sitting between them. The CDR3 has 15 residues. CDR3 DNA sequence: TGTGCCAGCAGCTCCAATGTGTGGCGCACAGATACGCAGTATTTT. Translated: CASSSNVWRTDTQYF. Combining the CDR3 with reference TRBV7-2 and TRBJ2-3 gives the whole variable domain GAGVSQSPSNKVTEKGKDVELRCDPISGHTALYWYRQSLGQGLEFLIYFQGNSAPDKSGLPSDRFSAERTGGSVSTLTIQRTQQEDSAVYLCASSSNVWRTDTQYFGPGTRLTVL.

In its sample, this clonotype was seen many times. The chain joins TRBV12-3 or TRBV12-4 to TRBJ2-3; D gene ambiguous. This CDR3 is 11 amino acids long. V gave up 8 bases and J gave up 3 bases, with 6 bases separating them. The CDR3 reads CASRKTDTQYF. The CDR3 bases are TGTGCCAGCCGAAAGACAGATACGCAGTATTTT.

Turning to this clonotype: One end of the junction is discordant with germline, which a read error may explain. J is TRBJ1-5 and V is TRBV12-3 or TRBV12-4; tentatively, D is TRBD1 (5 bases). The CDR3 has 14 residues. CDR3 residues: CGSSLGQGAQPQHF. CDR3 in DNA: TGTGGCAGCAGTTTAGGCCAGGGCGCTCAGCCCCAGCATTTT.

This clonotype was seen a handful of times. The chain links TRBV5-4 to TRBJ2-7; 7 bases align to TRBD1. Trimming cost V 0 bases and J 7 bases; bases outside gene matches: 13. Looked up from germline, CDR1 is SGHNT and CDR2 is YYREEE (reference sequence). The CDR3 extends over 16 amino acids. The CDR3 bases are TGTGCCAGCAGCTTGGCACGGGGCAGGGGGACGGGAGAGCAGTACTTC. It encodes CASSLARGRGTGEQYF.

This clonotype was detected only a few times. The chain couples TRBV4-3 to TRBJ2-7, with D perhaps matching TRBD2 (6 bases). Between the trimmed V and J ends, which lost 0 bases and 4 bases, there was a span of 13 bases. The CDR3 runs to 15 residues. Germline V gene lookup returns CDR1 LGHNA and CDR2 YSLEER. The CDR3 here is CASSQESGGDYEQYF. The CDR3, as DNA: TGCGCCAGCAGCCAAGAGTCCGGAGGGGATTACGAGCAGTACTTC.

This clonotype occurred a few times. This chain joins TRBV28 and TRBJ2-1; TRBD1 matches at 9 bases. From germline, CDR1 is MDHEN and CDR2 SYDVKM. The CDR3 loop spans 16 amino acids. J lost 0 bases, V lost 5 bases, and 5 bases had no gene match. CDR3 region: CASSGTGLSSYNEQFF. CDR3 coding DNA: TGTGCCAGCAGTGGGACAGGGTTGAGCTCCTACAATGAGCAGTTCTTC. Supplemented by reference TRBV28 and TRBJ2-1, the full variable domain reads DVKVTQSSRYLVKRTGEKVFLECVQDMDHENMFWYRQDPGLGLRLIYFSYDVKMKEKGDIPEGYSVSREKKERFSLILESASTNQTSMYLCASSGTGLSSYNEQFFGPGTRLTVL.

This clonotype was detected a few times. The chain employs TRBV15 and TRBJ1-2; the match to TRBD1 covers 7 bases. Trimming took 4 bases from V and 6 from J; bases not matched to a gene: 8. The CDR3 sequence is 14 residues long. CDR1 is LNHNV and CDR2 is YYDKDF in the germline V gene (reference sequence). The CDR3 nucleotides are TGTGCCACCAGCACGCCTGAGGGGGCTGATGGCTACACCTTC. Translating it yields CATSTPEGADGYTF.

This clonotype was counted ten times or more. The chain carries TRBV10-3 and TRBJ1-3; 7 bases align to TRBD1. Unmatched junction bases numbered 4, after V lost 6 bases and J lost 2 bases. This CDR3 spans 14 amino acids. Looked up from germline, CDR1 is ENHRY and CDR2 is SYGVKD. The CDR3 reads CAIRVTGAGNTIYF. DNA for the CDR3: TGTGCCATCAGGGTAACAGGGGCTGGAAACACCATATATTTT.

This rearrangement joins TRBV10-3 to TRBJ2-3; unclear D gene. Deletions cut 10 bases from V and 2 bases from J, with 16 bases between. Germline CDR1 and CDR2: ENHRY and SYGVKD. CDR3 length: 14 residues. CDR3 DNA: TGTGCCAGCGCGGAGAACGGAGACACAGATACGCAGTATTTT. It encodes CASAENGDTDTQYF.

This clonotype was counted ten times or more. The chain links TRBV7-8 to TRBJ2-1; either TRBD1 or TRBD2 may supply D (6 bases each). Trimming stripped 4 bases from V and 4 bases from J, with 23 bases between. CDR1 is SGHVS and CDR2 is FQNEAQ in the germline V gene. The CDR3 contains 18 residues. This CDR3 reads CASSYIGRRGENYNEQFF. Here the CDR3 DNA reads TGTGCCAGCAGCTACATCGGACGGAGGGGGGAAAATTACAATGAGCAGTTCTTC.

In this sample, this clonotype turned up many times. This sequence joins TRBV5-5 and TRBJ1-2; tentatively, D is TRBD1 (5 bases). The CDR3 extends over 15 amino acids. Looked up from germline, CDR1 is SGHKS and CDR2 is YYEKEE (reference sequence). V was shortened by 4 bases and J by 2 bases, with 15 bases between the two germline ends. The CDR3 DNA follows: TGTGCCAGCAGCCCGTCCGGGACGGGCAACTATGGCTACACCTTC. Its translation: CASSPSGTGNYGYTF.

This clonotype has only a few counts. The rearrangement links TRBV6-1 to TRBJ2-3; no firm D call. Trimming shortened V by 1 base and J by 6 bases, and 2 bases separated the two germline ends. This CDR3 comprises 11 residues. CDR1 is MNHNS and CDR2 is SASEGT in the germline V gene. The CDR3 nucleotides are TGTGCCAGCAGTGAAGACGATACGCAGTATTTT. Encoded protein: CASSEDDTQYF.

This clonotype was seen ten or more times. V usage is TRBV27 and J usage is TRBJ1-1; D unclear. This CDR3 region has 13 residues. Germline CDR1 is MNHEY and CDR2 is SMNVEV (reference sequence). The germline V and J ends were trimmed by 7 bases and 3 bases, with 12 bases remaining between them. The CDR3 spells CASNGQADTEAFF. The CDR3, as DNA: TGTGCCAGCAATGGGCAGGCCGACACTGAAGCTTTCTTT.

There are a few counts of this clonotype. The chain couples TRBV7-6 to TRBJ2-5, with D possibly called TRBD1 or TRBD2 (5 bases each). In germline, CDR1 is SGHVS, CDR2 FNYEAQ. This CDR3 has 14 residues. V was cut by 4 bases and J by 4 bases, with 13 bases left in between. The CDR3 sequence is CASSSQGAVETQYF. Written as DNA, the CDR3 is TGTGCCAGCAGCTCTCAGGGAGCGGTAGAGACCCAGTACTTC. Full variable domain (outside the CDR3, taken from reference TRBV7-6 and TRBJ2-5): GAGVSQSPRYKVTKRGQDVALRCDPISGHVSLYWYRQALGQGPEFLTYFNYEAQQDKSGLPNDRFSAERPEGSISTLTIQRTEQRDSAMYRCASSSQGAVETQYFGPGTRLLVL.

This clonotype was seen only a few times. This sequence joins TRBV3-1 and TRBJ1-3; 7 bases agree with TRBD1. The trim removed 5 bases at V and 3 bases at J, leaving 4 bases unmatched. Looked up from germline, CDR1 is LGHDT and CDR2 is YNNKEL (reference sequence). This CDR3 has 14 amino acids. The CDR3: CASSVDRDGNTIYF. The CDR3 DNA is TGTGCCAGCAGCGTTGACAGGGATGGAAACACCATATATTTT.

The V call is TRBV12-3 or TRBV12-4, the J call TRBJ1-6, with unresolved D. The CDR3 is 14 amino acids. V was trimmed by 3 bases and J by 14 bases, leaving 17 bases between them. CDR3 sequence: CASSFRGAIDALHF. In DNA form, the CDR3 reads TGTGCCAGCAGTTTCCGGGGAGCTATTGATGCCCTCCACTTT.

This clonotype has ten or more counts. The chain uses TRBV6-2 or TRBV6-3 and TRBJ2-1, with D hard to call. This CDR3 region has 12 residues. Trimming cost V 7 bases and J 0 bases, with 4 bases left between them. From germline, CDR1 is MNHEY and CDR2 SVGEGT. CDR3: CASTSSYNEQFF. CDR3 bases: TGTGCCAGCACGAGCTCCTACAATGAGCAGTTCTTC.

The chain combines TRBV19 with TRBJ2-2, with TRBD2 as a possible D gene (5 bases). The CDR3 has 14 residues. Per the germline V gene, CDR1 is LNHDA and CDR2 is SQIVND (reference sequence). Trimming left V 3 bases short and J 1 base short, with 6 bases between. The CDR3 DNA reads as TGTGCCAGTAGTATTGAGGGGAACACCGGGGAGCTGTTTTTT. Protein product: CASSIEGNTGELFF. Complete variable domain (other parts from reference TRBV19 and TRBJ2-2): DGGITQSPKYLFRKEGQNVTLSCEQNLNHDAMYWYRQDPGQGLRLIYYSQIVNDFQKGDIAEGYSVSREKKESFPLTVTSAQKNPTAFYLCASSIEGNTGELFFGEGSRLTVL.

This clonotype was found many times. This sequence joins TRBV3-1 and TRBJ1-5, with unresolved D. Germline V CDR1 and CDR2: LGHDT, YNNKEL (reference sequence). V was clipped by 6 bases and J by 2 bases, with 5 bases between them. The CDR3 runs to 12 residues. In DNA, the CDR3 is TGTGCCAGCAGGTCGGGCAATCAGCCCCAGCATTTT. This gives the protein CASRSGNQPQHF.

This clonotype has a handful of counts. The gene calls are TRBV10-3 and TRBJ1-1; D might be TRBD1 (6 bases). Trimming shortened V by 6 bases and J by 4 bases, and 24 bases separated the two germline ends. CDR1 and CDR2 (germline): ENHRY, SYGVKD. The CDR3 sequence is 17 residues long. The CDR3 loop reads CAIREQRGAARRTEAFF. CDR3 bases: TGTGCCATCAGGGAGCAAAGGGGGGCAGCGAGGCGCACTGAAGCTTTCTTT.

This clonotype was detected only a few times. This chain links TRBV20-1 with TRBJ1-5; D is undetermined. The CDR3 has 14 amino acids. In germline, CDR1 is DFQATT, CDR2 SNEGSKA (reference sequence). V was pared by 2 bases and J by 2 bases, with 10 bases between. The DNA of the CDR3 is TGCAGTGCTAGACCCGCCGGGGGCAATCAGCCCCAGCATTTT. This encodes CSARPAGGNQPQHF.

This clonotype appeared many times. This sequence joins TRBV6-5 and TRBJ2-7; TRBD2 aligns across 8 bases. CDR3 length: 14 amino acids. CDR1 and CDR2 (germline): MNHEY, SVGAGI. The V gene end was trimmed by 2 bases and the J gene end by 3 bases; junction bases not matched to a gene: 3. As DNA, the CDR3 is TGTGCCAGCAGTTACGACACTAGCGGCTACGAGCAGTACTTC. Its protein is CASSYDTSGYEQYF.

The chain recombines TRBV3-1 with TRBJ2-3; no clear D. There are 16 residues in the CDR3. Germline lookup yields CDR1 LGHDT and CDR2 YNNKEL (reference sequence). V dropped 0 bases and J dropped 2 bases, with 12 bases sitting between them. Here the CDR3 DNA reads TGTGCCAGCAGCCAAGATAAGGTTCGCCTCACAGATACGCAGTATTTT. It encodes CASSQDKVRLTDTQYF.